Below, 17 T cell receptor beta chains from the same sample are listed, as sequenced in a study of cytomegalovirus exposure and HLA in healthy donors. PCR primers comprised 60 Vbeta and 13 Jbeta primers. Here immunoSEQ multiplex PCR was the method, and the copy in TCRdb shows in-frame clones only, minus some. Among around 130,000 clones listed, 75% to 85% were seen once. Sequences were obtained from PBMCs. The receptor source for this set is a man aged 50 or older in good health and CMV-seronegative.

The CDR3 bases are TGTGCCAGCAGCCCGGACAGGGGATATGGCTACACCTTC. This sequence encodes CASSPDRGYGYTF. This chain uses TRBV7-2 with TRBJ1-2, with 9 bases matching TRBD1. V shed 5 bases and J 5 bases; nucleotides not matched to a gene: 3. This CDR3 spans 13 amino acids. Germline CDR1 SGHTA, CDR2 FQGNSA.

This chain's CDR3 is CSARGAGEAFF. CDR3 nucleotides: TGCAGTGCTAGAGGTGCGGGTGAAGCTTTCTTT. The rearrangement joins TRBV20-1 to TRBJ1-1, with unresolved D. Germline V lookup: CDR1 DFQATT, CDR2 SNEGSKA (reference sequence). With 1 base removed from V and 7 bases from J, the gap between germline ends came to 7 bases. The CDR3 totals 11 residues.

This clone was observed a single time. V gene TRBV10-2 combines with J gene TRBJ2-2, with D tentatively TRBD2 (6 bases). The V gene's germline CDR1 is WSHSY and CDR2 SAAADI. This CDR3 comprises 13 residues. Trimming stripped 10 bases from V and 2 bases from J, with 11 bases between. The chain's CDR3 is CATSGLNTGELFF. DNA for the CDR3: TGCGCCACCTCGGGACTTAACACCGGGGAGCTGTTTTTT.

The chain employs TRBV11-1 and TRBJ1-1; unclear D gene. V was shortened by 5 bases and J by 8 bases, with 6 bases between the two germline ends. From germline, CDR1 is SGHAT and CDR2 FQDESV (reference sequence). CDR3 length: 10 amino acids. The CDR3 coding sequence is TGTGCCAGCAGCGCAGAAGAAGCTTTCTTT. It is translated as CASSAEEAFF.

The CDR3 is CATSRIGRGLYEQYF. CDR3 coding DNA: TGTGCCACCAGCAGGATCGGTAGGGGACTCTACGAGCAGTACTTC. V gene TRBV15 combines with J gene TRBJ2-7, with D perhaps TRBD2 (6 bases). Germline values: CDR1 LNHNV, CDR2 YYDKDF (reference sequence). The CDR3 consists of 15 residues. With 3 bases removed from V and 3 bases from J, the gap between germline ends came to 15 bases. The full variable domain, with the rest looked up from reference TRBV15 and TRBJ2-7, is DAMVIQNPRYQVTQFGKPVTLSCSQTLNHNVMYWYQQKSSQAPKLLFHYYDKDFNNEADTPDNFQSRRPNTSFCFLDIRSPGLGDTAMYLCATSRIGRGLYEQYFGPGTRLTVT.

CDR3 sequence: CASRRGSSYEQYF. Written as DNA, the CDR3 is TGTGCCAGCAGACGGGGGAGCTCCTACGAGCAGTACTTC. The chain carries TRBV6-5 and TRBJ2-7, with D possibly being TRBD2 (6 bases). Per germline, CDR1 MNHEY and CDR2 SVGAGI. V was pared by 6 bases and J by 0 bases, with 9 bases between. The CDR3 runs to 13 residues.

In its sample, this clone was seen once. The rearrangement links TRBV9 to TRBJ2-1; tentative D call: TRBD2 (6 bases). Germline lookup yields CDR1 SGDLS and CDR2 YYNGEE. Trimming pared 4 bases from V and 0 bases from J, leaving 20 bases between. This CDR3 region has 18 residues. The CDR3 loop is CASSPRRETLSSYNEQFF. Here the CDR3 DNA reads TGTGCCAGCAGCCCTCGGAGGGAGACTCTTAGCTCCTACAATGAGCAGTTCTTC.

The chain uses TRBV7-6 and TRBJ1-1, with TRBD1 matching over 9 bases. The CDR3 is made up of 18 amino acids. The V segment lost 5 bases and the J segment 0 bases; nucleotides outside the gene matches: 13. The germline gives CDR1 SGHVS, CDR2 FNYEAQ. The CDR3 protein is CASSPSHRDRDLNTEAFF. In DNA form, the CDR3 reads TGTGCCAGCAGCCCATCTCACCGGGACAGGGACTTGAACACTGAAGCTTTCTTT.

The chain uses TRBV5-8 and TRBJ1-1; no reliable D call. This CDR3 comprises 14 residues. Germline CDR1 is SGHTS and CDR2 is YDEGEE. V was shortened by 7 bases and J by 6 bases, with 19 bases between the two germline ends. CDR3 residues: CASGLWRQKPEAFF. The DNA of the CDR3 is TGTGCCAGCGGTCTCTGGAGGCAAAAGCCTGAAGCTTTCTTT.

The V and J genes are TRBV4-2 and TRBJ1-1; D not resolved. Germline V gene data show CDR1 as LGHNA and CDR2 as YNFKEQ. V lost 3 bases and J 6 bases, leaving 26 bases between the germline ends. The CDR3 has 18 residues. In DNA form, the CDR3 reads TGTGCCAGCAGCCAGGAGACCGGGAGACAAGGGAAGAGCGCTGAAGCTTTCTTT. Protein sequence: CASSQETGRQGKSAEAFF.

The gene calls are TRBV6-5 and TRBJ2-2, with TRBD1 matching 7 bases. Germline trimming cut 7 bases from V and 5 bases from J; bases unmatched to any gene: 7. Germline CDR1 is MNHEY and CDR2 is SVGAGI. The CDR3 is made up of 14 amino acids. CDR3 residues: CASTDIQGTGELFF. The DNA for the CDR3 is TGTGCCAGCACGGACATACAGGGGACCGGGGAGCTGTTTTTT.

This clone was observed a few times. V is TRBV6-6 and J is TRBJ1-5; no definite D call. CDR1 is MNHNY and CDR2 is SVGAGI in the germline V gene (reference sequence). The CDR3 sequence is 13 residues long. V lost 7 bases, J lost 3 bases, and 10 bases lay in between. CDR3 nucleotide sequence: TGTGCCAGCAATTTACATAACAATCAGCCCCAGCATTTT. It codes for CASNLHNNQPQHF.

CDR3 amino acids: CASSSGRGGLGNQPQHF. DNA for the CDR3: TGTGCCAGCAGCTCAGGACGGGGGGGATTGGGTAATCAGCCCCAGCATTTT. The V call is TRBV7-8, the J call TRBJ1-5, with D perhaps TRBD1 (5 bases). V shed 4 bases and J shed 4 bases, with 20 bases lying between them. Germline assignment: CDR1 SGHVS and CDR2 FQNEAQ. The CDR3 loop spans 17 amino acids.

As DNA, the CDR3 is TGTGCCAGCAGCTCCCGGGACAGCGGCCCGTTTTCCTACGAGCAGTACTTC. It is translated as CASSSRDSGPFSYEQYF. V and J are TRBV7-9 and TRBJ2-7; 7 nucleotides line up with TRBD1. Germline CDR1 reads SEHNR; CDR2 reads FQNEAQ (reference sequence). The CDR3 runs 17 residues. Trimming removed 4 bases from V and 1 base from J; junction bases left unmatched: 13.

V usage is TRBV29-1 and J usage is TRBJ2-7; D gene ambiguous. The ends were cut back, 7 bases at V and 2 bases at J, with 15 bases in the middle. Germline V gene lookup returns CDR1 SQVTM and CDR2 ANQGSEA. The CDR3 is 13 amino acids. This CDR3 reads CSARPLTPYEQYF. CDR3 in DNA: TGCAGCGCCCGCCCCCTGACACCCTACGAGCAGTACTTC.

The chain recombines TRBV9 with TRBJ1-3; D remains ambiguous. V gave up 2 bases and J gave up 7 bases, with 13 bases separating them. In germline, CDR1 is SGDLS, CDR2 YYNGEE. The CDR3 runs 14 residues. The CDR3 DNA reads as TGTGCCAGCAGCGTTACTAAAGTCGGGAACACCATATATTTT. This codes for CASSVTKVGNTIYF.

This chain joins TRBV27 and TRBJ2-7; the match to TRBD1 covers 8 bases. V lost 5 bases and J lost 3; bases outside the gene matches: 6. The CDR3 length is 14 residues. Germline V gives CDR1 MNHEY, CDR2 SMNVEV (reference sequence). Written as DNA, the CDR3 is TGTGCCAGCAGTCCCGGACAGGGTTTCTACGAGCAGTACTTC. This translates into CASSPGQGFYEQYF.